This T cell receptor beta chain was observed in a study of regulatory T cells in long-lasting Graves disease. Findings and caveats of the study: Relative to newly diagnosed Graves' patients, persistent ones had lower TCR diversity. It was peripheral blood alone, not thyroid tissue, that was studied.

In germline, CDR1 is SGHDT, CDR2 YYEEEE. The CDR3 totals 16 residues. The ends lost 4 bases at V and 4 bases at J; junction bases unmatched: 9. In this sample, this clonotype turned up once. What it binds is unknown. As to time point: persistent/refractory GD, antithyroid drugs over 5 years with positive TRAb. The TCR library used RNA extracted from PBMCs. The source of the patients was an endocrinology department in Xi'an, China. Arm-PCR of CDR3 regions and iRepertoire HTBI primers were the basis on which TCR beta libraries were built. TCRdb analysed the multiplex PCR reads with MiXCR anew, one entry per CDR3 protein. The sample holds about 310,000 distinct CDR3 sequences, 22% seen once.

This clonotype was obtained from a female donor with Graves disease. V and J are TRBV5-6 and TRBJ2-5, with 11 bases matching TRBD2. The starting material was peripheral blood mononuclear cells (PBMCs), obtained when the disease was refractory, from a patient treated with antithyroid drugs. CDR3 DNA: TGTGCCAGCAGCGACATGAAACTAGCGGGAGTAGAGACCCAGTACTTC. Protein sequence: CASSDMKLAGVETQYF. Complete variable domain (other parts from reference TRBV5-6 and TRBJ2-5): DAGVTQSPTHLIKTRGQQVTLRCSPKSGHDTVSWYQQALGQGPQFIFQYYEEEERQRGNFPDRFSGHQFPNYSSELNVNALLLGDSALYLCASSDMKLAGVETQYFGPGTRLLVL.